These 6 T cell receptor beta chains originate from one sample sequenced in a study of cytomegalovirus exposure and HLA in healthy donors. PCR amplification relied on 60 Vbeta primers (plus 13 Jbeta primers). Profiling relied on immunoSEQ multiplex PCR, and the TCRdb table lists in-frame clones only, not all of them. The sample yields under 80,000 clones, approximately 75% seen once. Sequencing used PBMCs. The receptors here all came from a middle-aged woman in good health and CMV-seronegative.

The chain combines TRBV15 with TRBJ2-1, with 14 bases aligning to TRBD2. V gave up 3 bases and J gave up 7 bases; unmatched junction bases: 5. The CDR3 is 16 residues long. Germline V gene data show CDR1 as LNHNV and CDR2 as YYDKDF (reference sequence). The CDR3 protein is CATSRTRTSGRNEQFF. The CDR3 nucleotides are TGTGCCACCAGCAGGACCAGGACTAGCGGGAGGAATGAGCAGTTCTTC.

The chain has TRBV6-6 and TRBJ2-7; D is possibly TRBD2 (6 bases). Germline CDR1 and CDR2: MNHNY and SVGAGI (reference sequence). The CDR3 length is 13 residues. The V end lost 0 bases, the J end lost 6 bases, and 9 bases lay between the germline ends. The CDR3 sequence: CASSYSRGGEQYF. CDR3 nucleotide sequence: TGTGCCAGCAGTTACTCGAGGGGAGGCGAGCAGTACTTC.

V usage is TRBV15 and J usage is TRBJ2-5; D possibly corresponds to TRBD2 (5 bases). The CDR3 is 16 amino acids. Germline values: CDR1 LNHNV, CDR2 YYDKDF (reference sequence). The ends were cut back, 1 base at V and 4 bases at J, with 16 bases in the middle. The CDR3 region is CATSRVRGFGGETQYF. DNA for the CDR3: TGTGCCACCAGCAGAGTAAGAGGGTTTGGAGGAGAGACCCAGTACTTC.

The count of this clone is one. The CDR3 DNA reads as TGTGCCAGCAGTGACGACAGGGGAGCCCAGCCCCAGCATTTT. Translation: CASSDDRGAQPQHF. V and J are TRBV2 and TRBJ1-5, with 8 bases fitting TRBD1. The junction had 5 bases not matched to a gene; V was cut back by 3 bases and J by 7 bases. The CDR3 runs 14 residues. Germline CDR1 and CDR2: SNHLY and FYNNEI.

J is TRBJ2-5 and V is TRBV11-1, with 7 bases identical to TRBD1. J gave up 2 bases and V 4 bases, and 1 base lay outside the gene matches. Germline values: CDR1 SGHAT, CDR2 FQDESV (reference sequence). The CDR3 spans 13 residues. CDR3 amino acids: CASSWGQQETQYF. The CDR3 coding sequence is TGTGCCAGCAGCTGGGGACAGCAAGAGACCCAGTACTTC.

By sample fraction, this clone is medium-sized. The rearrangement links TRBV4-2 to TRBJ2-1; D possibly corresponds to TRBD2 (6 bases). Germline V gene data show CDR1 as LGHNA and CDR2 as YNFKEQ. This CDR3 has 18 amino acids. The V end was cut by 3 bases, the J end by 1 base, with 19 bases between. The CDR3 DNA is TGTGCCAGCAGCCAGCGGGGAGGAGAGACAAGTTCCTACAATGAGCAGTTCTTC. Encoded protein: CASSQRGGETSSYNEQFF.